What follows are 30 T cell receptor beta chains derived from one specimen sequenced in a study of blood T cell repertoires in COVID-19. Assay: immunoSEQ multiplex PCR; the TCRdb copy retains only in-frame clones and omits some. Seen here are roughly 120,000 clones, over 80% observed once, and the top ten hold approximately 4.5%. The sequencing input was peripheral blood. All receptors derive from a woman aged 45-65 years with acute or convalescent COVID-19.

V gene TRBV29-1 combines with J gene TRBJ2-7; 7 nucleotides match TRBD2. Germline lookup yields CDR1 SQVTM and CDR2 ANQGSEA. The ends lost 7 bases at V and 7 bases at J; junction bases unmatched: 10. This CDR3 comprises 12 residues. CDR3 sequence: CSGWNGGGEQYF. The CDR3 coding sequence is TGCAGCGGATGGAATGGGGGGGGAGAGCAGTACTTC.

This clone appeared once. The genes are TRBV5-1 and TRBJ2-1; D is ambiguous. CDR3 size: 14 residues. The germline gives CDR1 SGHRS, CDR2 YFSETQ. Between the trimmed V and J ends, which lost 0 bases and 10 bases, there was a span of 14 bases. The CDR3, as DNA: TGCGCCAGCAGCTTGGATCGGGTTTCCAACGAGCAGTTCTTC. Translation: CASSLDRVSNEQFF.

This clone was counted a single time. This chain connects TRBV7-2 to TRBJ2-3; tentatively, D is TRBD2 (6 bases). Trimming cost V 1 base and J 6 bases, with 11 bases left between them. Per the germline V gene, CDR1 is SGHTA and CDR2 is FQGNSA. The CDR3 is made up of 14 amino acids. The CDR3 DNA reads as TGTGCCAGCAGCTTAGTCCCGGGAGTGGATACGCAGTATTTT. Amino acid sequence: CASSLVPGVDTQYF.

The V gene is TRBV5-5, the J gene TRBJ2-1; 12 bases are shared with TRBD1. Germline V gene sequence: CDR1 SGHKS, CDR2 YYEKEE (reference sequence). Unmatched junction bases numbered 6, after V lost 3 bases and J lost 8 bases. This CDR3 is built from 15 residues. The CDR3 here is CASSYGTGGPDEQFF. In nucleotides, the CDR3 is TGTGCCAGCAGCTACGGGACAGGGGGCCCCGATGAGCAGTTCTTC.

The chain has TRBV28 and TRBJ2-7; D is perhaps TRBD1 (5 bases). Germline CDR1 is MDHEN and CDR2 is SYDVKM. The CDR3 is 15 residues long. Trimming shortened V by 0 bases and J by 5 bases, and 14 bases separated the two germline ends. CDR3 protein: CASSLWDTAPHEQYF. The CDR3 region has the DNA TGTGCCAGCAGTTTATGGGACACAGCTCCCCACGAGCAGTACTTC.

The chain is built from TRBV19 and TRBJ1-1; 7 bases are shared with TRBD1. The CDR3 is made up of 15 amino acids. V lost 5 bases, J lost 4 bases, and 10 bases stayed unmatched. Germline CDR1 LNHDA, CDR2 SQIVND (reference sequence). CDR3 in DNA: TGTGCCAGTAGTCCAAAGCCAGGGGGAGGCACTGAAGCTTTCTTT. As protein: CASSPKPGGGTEAFF. Using reference TRBV19 and TRBJ1-1 for the parts outside the CDR3, the full variable domain is DGGITQSPKYLFRKEGQNVTLSCEQNLNHDAMYWYRQDPGQGLRLIYYSQIVNDFQKGDIAEGYSVSREKKESFPLTVTSAQKNPTAFYLCASSPKPGGGTEAFFGQGTRLTVV.

This chain links TRBV19 with TRBJ1-2; TRBD1 matches 7 bases. The V gene's germline CDR1 is LNHDA and CDR2 SQIVND (reference sequence). Trimming took 6 bases from V and 4 from J; bases not matched to a gene: 11. The CDR3 totals 15 residues. The CDR3 DNA reads as TGTGCCAGTAGCCTGGGACAGCGGCTTTCCTATGGCTACACCTTC. Its translation is CASSLGQRLSYGYTF. Full variable domain (outside the CDR3, taken from reference TRBV19 and TRBJ1-2): DGGITQSPKYLFRKEGQNVTLSCEQNLNHDAMYWYRQDPGQGLRLIYYSQIVNDFQKGDIAEGYSVSREKKESFPLTVTSAQKNPTAFYLCASSLGQRLSYGYTFGSGTRLTVV.

The chain recombines TRBV6-5 with TRBJ1-6; 7 bases align to TRBD1. Germline V CDR1 and CDR2: MNHEY, SVGAGI. J lost 5 bases, V lost 5 bases, and 6 bases had no gene match. The length of the CDR3 is 15 residues. As DNA, the CDR3 is TGTGCCAGCAGTACACAGGGGAAGCATAATTCACCCCTCCACTTT. Amino acid sequence: CASSTQGKHNSPLHF.

The chain combines TRBV28 with TRBJ2-6, with unresolved D. Germline CDR1 MDHEN, CDR2 SYDVKM. This CDR3 comprises 15 residues. Trimming shortened V by 3 bases and J by 0 bases, and 6 bases separated the two germline ends. The chain's CDR3 is CASSFPSSGANVLTF. Written as DNA, the CDR3 is TGTGCCAGCAGTTTTCCGAGCTCTGGGGCCAACGTCCTGACTTTC.

DNA for the CDR3: TGTGCCAGCAGTTCTCCTCAGGGGGCAAACACTGAAGCTTTCTTT. Its translation is CASSSPQGANTEAFF. This sequence joins TRBV28 and TRBJ1-1, with 8 bases identical to TRBD1. The CDR3 is 15 amino acids. Germline values: CDR1 MDHEN, CDR2 SYDVKM. Trimming took 4 bases from V and 2 from J; bases not matched to a gene: 6.

The CDR3 reads CASSSSRDYNQPQHF. CDR3 bases: TGTGCCAGCAGTTCTAGCAGGGACTACAATCAGCCCCAGCATTTT. J is TRBJ1-5 and V is TRBV6-2 or TRBV6-3, with a possible D match to TRBD1 (5 bases). This CDR3 comprises 15 residues. CDR1 is MNHEY and CDR2 is SVGEGT in the germline V gene. The V and J ends lost 4 bases and 3 bases respectively, with 13 bases between them.

This chain links TRBV19 with TRBJ2-6; D not resolved. The CDR3 is 15 residues long. The germline gives CDR1 LNHDA, CDR2 SQIVND (reference sequence). Trimming pared 4 bases from V and 0 bases from J, leaving 7 bases between. The CDR3 bases are TGTGCCAGTAGTACCTTCAGCTCTGGGGCCAACGTCCTGACTTTC. It specifies CASSTFSSGANVLTF.

This clone was seen a single time. This chain links TRBV12-3 or TRBV12-4 with TRBJ2-1, with D perhaps TRBD2 (5 bases). This CDR3 has 12 residues. Trimming took 2 bases from V and 9 from J, leaving 8 bases between them. The CDR3 sequence is CASSLYGSEQFF. CDR3 in DNA: TGTGCCAGCAGTTTATATGGGAGTGAGCAGTTCTTC.

The chain carries TRBV14 and TRBJ2-1; 7 nucleotides line up with TRBD1. Germline CDR1 and CDR2: SGHDN and FVKESK. The CDR3 runs 15 residues. Trimming removed 1 base from V and 2 bases from J; junction bases left unmatched: 2. The CDR3 sequence is CASSQGQGPYNEQFF. The CDR3 DNA reads TGTGCCAGCAGCCAAGGACAGGGCCCCTACAATGAGCAGTTCTTC. Complete variable domain (other parts from reference TRBV14 and TRBJ2-1): EAGVTQFPSHSVIEKGQTVTLRCDPISGHDNLYWYRRVMGKEIKFLLHFVKESKQDESGMPNNRFLAERTGGTYSTLKVQPAELEDSGVYFCASSQGQGPYNEQFFGPGTRLTVL.

The chain recombines TRBV11-3 with TRBJ1-6; unclear D gene. CDR1 and CDR2 (germline): SGHNT, YENEEA. Trimming shortened V by 0 bases and J by 9 bases, and 21 bases separated the two germline ends. The CDR3 has 18 residues. Here the CDR3 reads CASSLDPTQRYSISPLHF. The CDR3 DNA reads as TGTGCCAGCAGCTTAGACCCGACCCAGCGGTATAGCATTTCACCCCTCCACTTT.

V and J are TRBV24-1 and TRBJ1-5; maybe TRBD1 (6 bases). This CDR3 has 12 residues. V was cut by 1 base and J by 11 bases, with 8 bases left in between. Germline CDR1 is KGHDR and CDR2 is SFDVKD. CDR3 DNA: TGTGCCACCAGTGATTTAAAGGGGGCCCAGCATTTT. Protein product: CATSDLKGAQHF.

The chain employs TRBV5-6 and TRBJ2-7; D remains unclear. V lost 0 bases to trimming and J lost 5 bases, with 6 bases between them. This CDR3 has 12 amino acids. The V gene's germline CDR1 is SGHDT and CDR2 YYEEEE. CDR3 loop: CASSLVRDEQYF. CDR3 DNA: TGTGCCAGCAGCTTGGTACGGGACGAGCAGTACTTC.

The rearrangement links TRBV5-4 to TRBJ1-2; perhaps TRBD1 as D (5 bases). The CDR3 is made up of 14 amino acids. Germline V gene data show CDR1 as SGHNT and CDR2 as YYREEE (reference sequence). V was shortened by 4 bases and J by 2 bases, with 12 bases between the two germline ends. This chain's CDR3 is CASSIEQENYGYTF. The CDR3 DNA reads as TGTGCCAGCAGCATCGAACAGGAGAACTATGGCTACACCTTC.

The chain is built from TRBV18 and TRBJ2-3, with 8 bases aligning to TRBD2. V trimming: 3 bases; J trimming: 2 bases; junction bases outside the gene matches: 4. CDR1 KGHSH and CDR2 LQKENI come from the germline V gene. CDR3 size: 15 residues. DNA for the CDR3: TGTGCCAGCTCACCGCAGCGGGGGCCCACAGATACGCAGTATTTT. It specifies CASSPQRGPTDTQYF.

J is TRBJ2-7 and V is TRBV18; D not certain. The germline V gene has CDR1 KGHSH and CDR2 LQKENI. This CDR3 is 13 amino acids long. The ends were cut back, 3 bases at V and 4 bases at J, with 10 bases in the middle. CDR3 in amino acids: CASSPRAEYEQYF. CDR3 DNA: TGTGCCAGCTCACCCCGAGCCGAGTACGAGCAGTACTTC.

The CDR3, as DNA: TGTGCCAGTAGCGCACAAATCGTCAGGGTAAGCAATCAGCCCCAGCATTTT. Translated, it gives CASSAQIVRVSNQPQHF. V is TRBV19 and J is TRBJ1-5; the D gene is possibly TRBD1 (5 bases). The ends were cut back, 6 bases at V and 1 base at J, with 19 bases in the middle. The CDR3 is 17 amino acids. CDR1 is LNHDA, CDR2 SQIVND, per germline (reference sequence).

The chain is built from TRBV14 and TRBJ2-5, with 11 bases fitting TRBD1. Trimming at V came to 5 bases and at J to 5 bases, leaving 4 bases not matched to a gene. This CDR3 has 14 residues. Per the germline V gene, CDR1 is SGHDN and CDR2 is FVKESK. The CDR3 DNA reads as TGTGCCAGCAGCGAGGGACAGGGGGTGGAGACCCAGTACTTC. Translation gives CASSEGQGVETQYF.

This clone was seen a few times. This rearrangement joins TRBV14 to TRBJ1-6; the match to TRBD1 covers 10 bases. V lost 2 bases to trimming and J lost 10 bases; unmatched junction nucleotides: 5. This CDR3 has 15 amino acids. Germline V lookup: CDR1 SGHDN, CDR2 FVKESK. The CDR3 region is CASSQMGQGNSPLHF. CDR3 nucleotide sequence: TGTGCCAGCAGCCAAATGGGACAGGGGAACTCACCCCTCCACTTT. Full variable domain (rest looked up from reference TRBV14 and TRBJ1-6): EAGVTQFPSHSVIEKGQTVTLRCDPISGHDNLYWYRRVMGKEIKFLLHFVKESKQDESGMPNNRFLAERTGGTYSTLKVQPAELEDSGVYFCASSQMGQGNSPLHFGNGTRLTVT.

The chain uses TRBV2 and TRBJ1-2, with D possibly being TRBD1 (6 bases). CDR3 size: 14 residues. V shed 9 bases and J shed 7 bases, with 21 bases lying between them. Looked up from germline, CDR1 is SNHLY and CDR2 is FYNNEI. The chain's CDR3 is CARIPPGDPFGYTF. The CDR3 bases are TGTGCCAGGATCCCTCCAGGGGACCCTTTTGGCTACACCTTC.

J is TRBJ2-3 and V is TRBV7-3; 8 nucleotides agree with TRBD1. The V gene end was trimmed by 5 bases and the J gene end by 2 bases; junction bases not matched to a gene: 3. CDR3 length: 14 amino acids. Germline V gives CDR1 SGHTA, CDR2 FQGTGA. CDR3 region: CASSPDRATDTQYF. The CDR3 DNA follows: TGTGCCAGCAGCCCGGACAGGGCCACAGATACGCAGTATTTT.

The gene calls are TRBV5-5 and TRBJ1-6; the D is unclear. The CDR3 length is 13 residues. V shed 6 bases and J shed 5 bases, with 9 bases lying between them. Per the germline V gene, CDR1 is SGHKS and CDR2 is YYEKEE (reference sequence). The CDR3 sequence: CASTPGDNSPLHF. CDR3 sequence (DNA): TGTGCCAGCACCCCCGGGGATAATTCACCCCTCCACTTT. Based on the CDR3 plus reference TRBV5-5 and TRBJ1-6, the full variable domain is DAGVTQSPTHLIKTRGQQVTLRCSPISGHKSVSWYQQVLGQGPQFIFQYYEKEERGRGNFPDRFSARQFPNYSSELNVNALLLGDSALYLCASTPGDNSPLHFGNGTRLTVT.

The rearrangement joins TRBV6-5 to TRBJ2-2; D is unresolved. Looked up from germline, CDR1 is MNHEY and CDR2 is SVGAGI. The CDR3 covers 15 residues. With 2 bases removed from V and 7 bases from J, the gap between germline ends came to 14 bases. This CDR3 is CASSYVPGRSGELFF. The CDR3 DNA sequence: TGTGCCAGCAGTTACGTTCCGGGTCGCAGCGGGGAGCTGTTTTTT.

The chain links TRBV28 to TRBJ1-4; 10 nucleotides match TRBD1. Germline V lookup: CDR1 MDHEN, CDR2 SYDVKM. The length of the CDR3 is 18 residues. Trimming removed 0 bases from V and 3 bases from J; junction bases left unmatched: 7. The CDR3 here is CASSLWVTGGAPNEKLFF. The CDR3 DNA reads TGTGCCAGCAGTTTATGGGTGACAGGGGGCGCCCCTAATGAAAAACTGTTTTTT.

The chain combines TRBV18 with TRBJ1-4; no firm D call. Germline V gene lookup returns CDR1 KGHSH and CDR2 LQKENI. Trimming cost V 3 bases and J 2 bases, with 10 bases left between them. The CDR3 has 15 residues. The DNA for the CDR3 is TGTGCCAGCTCACCCGGACTCTCGACTAATGAAAAACTGTTTTTT. Residues: CASSPGLSTNEKLFF. The full variable domain, in which reference TRBV18 and TRBJ1-4 provide the parts outside the CDR3, is NAGVMQNPRHLVRRRGQEARLRCSPMKGHSHVYWYRQLPEEGLKFMVYLQKENIIDESGMPKERFSAEFPKEGPSILRIQQVVRGDSAAYFCASSPGLSTNEKLFFGSGTQLSVL.

The J gene is TRBJ2-7, the V gene TRBV7-2; the D is unclear. V was trimmed by 5 bases and J by 2 bases, leaving 16 bases between them. Per germline, CDR1 SGHTA and CDR2 FQGNSA. This CDR3 contains 15 residues. The CDR3 bases are TGTGCCAGCAGCCCCTCAAGTGACTCGACCTACGAGCAGTACTTC. This codes for CASSPSSDSTYEQYF.